Below, 22 T cell receptor beta chains from the same sample are listed, as sequenced in a study of blood T cells in healthy people across ages. Combining a sample-barcoded 5' primer with a J-beta primer mix, a second PCR ran for about 7 to 12 cycles. One entry per CDR3 protein, called by TCRdb with MiXCR from the 5' RACE reads. The profile covers approximately 800,000 distinct CDR3 sequences, with approximately 25% appearing a single time and more than 3% taken by the ten largest. The same data also contributed to another study, on T cells of mothers and their children.

Sequencing input: blood. All receptors come from a boy between 10 and 17 years old in good health.

This clonotype was detected only once. This chain joins TRBV27 and TRBJ2-3, with a possible D match to TRBD2 (5 bases). The germline gives CDR1 MNHEY, CDR2 SMNVEV (reference sequence). This CDR3 is built from 17 residues. V lost 4 bases to trimming and J lost 0 bases, with 17 bases between them. CDR3 region: CASSSPEGWLSTDTQYF. In nucleotides, the CDR3 is TGTGCCAGCAGTTCCCCTGAGGGCTGGCTTAGCACAGATACGCAGTATTTT.

The V and J genes are TRBV7-2 and TRBJ1-2; the D is unclear. V shed 5 bases and J shed 2 bases, with 15 bases lying between them. This CDR3 is 15 amino acids long. Germline V gene sequence: CDR1 SGHTA, CDR2 FQGNSA. The CDR3 loop is CASSDKGSKNYGYTF. The DNA of the CDR3 is TGTGCCAGCAGCGATAAAGGCAGCAAAAACTATGGCTACACCTTC.

This clonotype was detected a few times. The rearrangement joins TRBV4-3 to TRBJ1-5; tentative D call: TRBD1 (5 bases). The CDR3 spans 17 residues. Germline CDR1 reads LGHNA; CDR2 reads YSLEER. Trimming stripped 4 bases from V and 4 bases from J, with 20 bases between. The CDR3 DNA reads as TGCGCCAGCAGCCCCCCCCGGGGGGTTTTAGGGAATCAGCCCCAGCATTTT. It translates to CASSPPRGVLGNQPQHF.

J is TRBJ2-7 and V is TRBV7-9; TRBD2 aligns across 8 bases. The J call may be incorrect, as the DNA end agrees better with TRBJ2-1. The CDR3 sequence is 15 residues long. CDR1 is SEHNR, CDR2 FQNEAQ, per germline (reference sequence). The CDR3 DNA sequence: TGTGCCAGCAGCCACCCGCGAGCGGGGGAGCGATCGCAGTTCTTC. Amino acid sequence: CASSHPRAGERSQFF.

This clonotype has ten or more counts. V and J are TRBV13 and TRBJ2-5; 10 positions agree with TRBD1. The DNA end favors TRBJ2-7, so the J call may be wrong. The CDR3 consists of 15 residues. The V gene's germline CDR1 is PRHDT and CDR2 FYEKMQ (reference sequence). The CDR3 sequence is CASSVRQGAKGEQYF. The CDR3 nucleotides read TGTGCCAGCAGCGTCAGACAGGGGGCGAAAGGCGAGCAGTACTTC.

The DNA of the CDR3 is TGTGCCAGCAGCAGGGGCGGGGGCATTGGTCAGCCCCAGCATTTT. The encoded protein is CASSRGGGIGQPQHF. This chain links TRBV9 with TRBJ1-5, with D possibly matching TRBD1 (6 bases). CDR3 size: 15 residues. Trimming removed 4 bases from V and 6 bases from J, with 17 bases in between. Per germline, CDR1 SGDLS and CDR2 YYNGEE.

The chain carries TRBV20-1 and TRBJ2-2, with TRBD2 matching over 10 bases. The CDR3 sequence is 13 residues long. Germline assignment: CDR1 DFQATT and CDR2 SNEGSKA (reference sequence). The CDR3 DNA sequence: TGCTCGCGGCTAGCGGGAGACACCGGGGAGCTGTTTTTT. Its translation is CSRLAGDTGELFF.

This clonotype came up a few times. The V and J genes are TRBV27 and TRBJ2-7, with D maybe TRBD1 (5 bases). V was cut by 5 bases and J by 6 bases, with 20 bases left in between. This CDR3 region has 15 residues. Germline loops: CDR1 MNHEY, CDR2 SMNVEV (reference sequence). CDR3 sequence: CASSPAGLDYGEQYF. CDR3 DNA sequence: TGTGCCAGCAGTCCGGCAGGGCTTGATTATGGCGAGCAGTACTTC.

The rearrangement joins TRBV30 to TRBJ1-1; no clear D. The CDR3 runs 12 residues. With 0 bases removed from V and 3 bases from J, the gap between germline ends came to 5 bases. From germline, CDR1 is GTSNPN and CDR2 SVGIG (reference sequence). The CDR3 sequence is CAWSVDHTEAFF. In DNA form, the CDR3 reads TGTGCCTGGAGTGTAGACCACACTGAAGCTTTCTTT.

The J gene is TRBJ2-5, the V gene TRBV7-2; perhaps TRBD2 as D (6 bases). The J call is doubtful: the DNA matches TRBJ2-7 better. This CDR3 comprises 14 residues. Germline CDR1 and CDR2: SGHTA and FQGNSA. The CDR3 DNA sequence: TGTGCCAGCAGCGAGCTTCGGGACTCTTACGAGCAGTACTTC. This encodes CASSELRDSYEQYF.

The J gene is TRBJ1-2, the V gene TRBV12-3 or TRBV12-4, with D uncertain. The CDR3 sequence is 15 residues long. Trimming took off 6 bases at V and 0 bases at J, with 14 bases between the two ends. This CDR3 is CASSPRANSNYGYTF. The CDR3 DNA reads as TGTGCCAGCAGCCCTCGGGCTAATTCTAACTATGGCTACACCTTC.

The chain recombines TRBV6-1 with TRBJ2-1; D remains unclear. The J call is doubtful: the DNA matches TRBJ2-7 better. CDR3 size: 13 residues. CDR1 and CDR2 (germline): MNHNS, SASEGT. Here the CDR3 DNA reads TGTGCCAGCACGACCGAATATTCAAACGAGCAGTACTTC. Protein sequence: CASTTEYSNEQYF.

The J gene is TRBJ1-4, the V gene TRBV20-1; D is undetermined. Germline loops: CDR1 DFQATT, CDR2 SNEGSKA (reference sequence). This CDR3 contains 15 residues. V was trimmed by 4 bases and J by 5 bases, leaving 17 bases between them. CDR3: CSATSGQTTNEKLFF. Written as DNA, the CDR3 is TGCAGTGCTACCAGCGGCCAGACCACCAATGAAAAACTGTTTTTT.

There are a few counts of this clonotype. This chain connects TRBV24-1 to TRBJ2-1; no firm D call. The CDR3 totals 16 residues. Germline CDR1 and CDR2: KGHDR and SFDVKD. V gave up 4 bases and J gave up 1 base, with 13 bases separating them. CDR3 sequence: CATSDPPRNSYNEQFF. Here the CDR3 DNA reads TGTGCCACCAGTGACCCGCCTAGGAATTCCTACAATGAGCAGTTCTTC.

The genes are TRBV29-1 and TRBJ2-5; no firm D call. Trimming shortened V by 2 bases and J by 1 base, and 8 bases separated the two germline ends. Germline loops: CDR1 SQVTM, CDR2 ANQGSEA. This CDR3 region has 13 residues. The CDR3 loop is CSVEWVLQETQYF. The CDR3, as DNA: TGCAGCGTTGAATGGGTACTCCAAGAGACCCAGTACTTC.

This clonotype has only a few counts. The chain employs TRBV5-6 and TRBJ2-5, with a possible D match to TRBD2 (6 bases). Trimming cost V 6 bases and J 2 bases, with 14 bases left between them. The CDR3 spans 14 residues. Germline values: CDR1 SGHDT, CDR2 YYEEEE. The CDR3 region is CASTRSGVQETQYF. CDR3 in DNA: TGTGCCAGCACCCGGTCGGGGGTTCAAGAGACCCAGTACTTC.

This clonotype has only one observation. V gene TRBV19 combines with J gene TRBJ2-3, with a possible D match to TRBD1 (6 bases). V dropped 1 base and J dropped 2 bases, with 16 bases sitting between them. The germline gives CDR1 LNHDA, CDR2 SQIVND (reference sequence). CDR3 length equals 17 residues. This chain's CDR3 is CASSIAGMRGTTDTQYF. The CDR3 nucleotides are TGTGCCAGTAGTATAGCGGGAATGAGGGGGACCACAGATACGCAGTATTTT.

This clonotype was seen repeatedly, ten times or more. The chain is built from TRBV20-1 and TRBJ2-7, with D perhaps TRBD1 (5 bases). V was shortened by 0 bases and J by 3 bases, with 15 bases between the two germline ends. The CDR3 is 15 residues long. Per germline, CDR1 DFQATT and CDR2 SNEGSKA (reference sequence). The CDR3 loop is CSARDQAGFNYEQYF. In DNA, the CDR3 is TGCAGTGCTAGAGATCAGGCAGGGTTTAACTACGAGCAGTACTTC.

This clonotype was recorded a few times. V is TRBV30 and J is TRBJ1-4, with D uncertain. The V and J ends lost 2 bases and 5 bases respectively, with 3 bases between them. The CDR3 has 11 amino acids. Germline V gene sequence: CDR1 GTSNPN, CDR2 SVGIG (reference sequence). The CDR3 reads CAWSLNEKLFF. The CDR3, as DNA: TGTGCCTGGAGTTTAAATGAAAAACTGTTTTTT.

The gene calls are TRBV7-2 and TRBJ2-5, with TRBD1 identical over 11 bases. The CDR3 spans 16 residues. Germline trimming cut 4 bases from V and 4 bases from J; bases unmatched to any gene: 8. Germline V gene lookup returns CDR1 SGHTA and CDR2 FQGNSA. CDR3 residues: CASSSRTGQGGETQYF. The CDR3 DNA sequence: TGTGCCAGCAGCTCCCGCACGGGACAGGGGGGAGAGACCCAGTACTTC.

The chain couples TRBV20-1 to TRBJ2-5, with D possibly being TRBD1 (6 bases). The DNA end is more similar to TRBJ2-7, so the J call may be wrong. Germline assignment: CDR1 DFQATT and CDR2 SNEGSKA (reference sequence). CDR3 length: 12 residues. CDR3 in amino acids: CSASTGLYEQYF. CDR3 DNA sequence: TGCAGTGCTAGCACAGGGCTCTACGAGCAGTACTTC.

The sample holds a few counts of this clonotype. V is TRBV12-3 or TRBV12-4 and J is TRBJ1-6, with D perhaps matching TRBD1 (5 bases). The CDR3 extends over 12 amino acids. Trimming took off 6 bases at V and 7 bases at J, with 7 bases between the two ends. Here the CDR3 reads CASRRQNSPLHF. The CDR3 nucleotides are TGTGCCAGCAGGCGACAGAATTCACCCCTCCACTTT.